These T cell receptor beta chains were read from a single sample in a study of glioma-infiltrating T cells. TCRdb itself ran the multiplex PCR reads through MiXCR, one entry per CDR3 protein. The table records some 93,000 distinct CDR3 sequences, about 40% of them present only once. The sample comprised glioma tissue, nonneoplastic brain tissue, or PBMCs (not recorded which). Source of these receptors: a human donor with low-grade glioma or glioblastoma, undergoing nonglioma brain surgery, or in good health (not recorded which). Both conserved end residues are part of each CDR3. Each record gives: V gene, D gene, J gene, clone size, CDR3 protein, CDR3 DNA. A D gene is named only where the DNA matches it firmly. Clone size is not always given. Where it is, it says once, few, many or a class for expanded clones.

TRBV6-1	-	TRBJ1-6	many	CASSEAANSPLHF	TGTGCCAGCAGTGAGGCCGCCAATTCACCCCTCCACTTT
TRBV6-1	TRBD1	TRBJ2-1	-	CASSNGQGGYEQFF	TGTGCCAGCAGCAACGGACAGGGCGGATATGAGCAGTTCTTC
TRBV6-2/TRBV6-3	TRBD1	TRBJ2-3	-	CASTRRQGITDTQYF	TGTGCAAGCACGAGAAGACAGGGAATCACAGATACGCAGTATTTT
TRBV6-1	TRBD1	TRBJ1-4	many	CASSDFGTGNEKLFF	TGTGCCAGCAGTGATTTCGGGACAGGAAATGAAAAACTGTTTTTT
TRBV29-1	-	TRBJ1-2	-	CSVEVAAAYGYTF	TGCAGCGTTGAAGTCGCGGCGGCCTATGGCTACACCTTC
TRBV12-3/TRBV12-4	-	TRBJ1-1	many	CASSLMGTEAFF	TGTGCCAGCAGTTTAATGGGGACTGAAGCTTTCTTT
TRBV20-1	TRBD1	TRBJ2-2	many	CSARDRRFNTGELFF	TGCAGTGCCAGGGACAGGCGATTCAACACCGGGGAGCTGTTTTTT
TRBV20-1	-	TRBJ1-3	many	CSALSRGGRGNTIYF	TGCAGTGCGCTCTCCAGGGGAGGTCGTGGAAACACCATATATTTT
TRBV10-3	-	TRBJ1-6	many	CAISDPQGRSSPLHF	TGTGCCATCAGTGATCCACAGGGTAGGAGTTCACCCCTCCACTTT
TRBV27	TRBD2	TRBJ2-1	many	CASSLRGGGYNEQFF	TGTGCCAGCAGTTTACGAGGCGGGGGGTACAATGAGCAGTTCTTC
TRBV5-1	TRBD1	TRBJ2-5	-	CASSFYRGYQETQYF	TGCGCCAGCAGCTTTTACAGGGGGTATCAAGAGACCCAGTACTTC
TRBV29-1	-	TRBJ2-3	many	CSLHITDTQYF	TGCAGCCTCCATATCACAGATACGCAGTATTTT
TRBV9	-	TRBJ1-1	few	CASSLYGGNNEAFF	TGTGCCAGCAGCTTGTACGGGGGGAATAATGAAGCTTTCTTT
TRBV5-1	TRBD1	TRBJ1-5	-	CARRPDRAERLKNQTQHF	TGCGCCAGAAGACCGGACAGGGCCGAACGTCTCAAAAATCAGACCCAGCATTTT
TRBV15	-	TRBJ1-2	-	CATSREPRYLNYGYTF	TGTGCCACCAGCAGGGAGCCTAGGTACCTAAACTATGGCTACACCTTC
TRBV4-1	TRBD1	TRBJ1-2	many	CASTGQDYYGYTF	TGCGCCAGTACGGGACAGGATTACTATGGCTACACCTTC
TRBV9	-	TRBJ1-3	-	CASSESDREGDTIYF	TGTGCCAGCAGCGAGAGCGACCGAGAGGGAGACACCATATATTTT
TRBV6-2/TRBV6-3	-	TRBJ2-5	-	CASIYSDTWYQETQHF	TGTGCCAGCATTTACTCCGACACTTGGTACCAAGAGACCCAGCACTTC
TRBV28	-	TRBJ1-2	many	CASTPAGKAGYTF	TGTGCCAGCACCCCGGCAGGGAAGGCTGGCTACACCTTC
TRBV7-9	-	TRBJ1-5	many	CASSLEGSLVQLQHF	TGTGCCAGCAGCTTAGAGGGTTCCCTAGTTCAGCTCCAGCATTTT
TRBV5-1	TRBD2	TRBJ2-3	few	CASSRGSGVSTDTQYF	TGCGCCAGCAGCCGCGGTAGCGGGGTCTCAACAGATACGCAGTATTTT
TRBV20-1	-	TRBJ2-1	many	CSARGLLMDEQFF	TGCAGTGCTAGGGGCCTACTGATGGATGAGCAGTTCTTC
TRBV5-1	-	TRBJ1-1	many	CASSLASGGTEAFF	TGCGCCAGCAGCTTGGCCTCCGGGGGCACTGAAGCTTTCTTT
TRBV28	TRBD1	TRBJ2-5	once	CASSGDREEDNKTQYF	TGTGCCAGCAGTGGGGACAGGGAAGAGGACAATAAGACCCAGTACTTC
TRBV30	TRBD1	TRBJ2-7	few	CAWSVQGAVEQYF	TGTGCCTGGAGTGTACAGGGGGCGGTCGAGCAGTACTTC
TRBV5-4	-	TRBJ2-3	many	CASSTGQGGGTDTQYF	TGTGCCAGCAGCACAGGACAGGGAGGGGGAACAGATACGCAGTATTTT
TRBV11-3	TRBD2	TRBJ2-3	many	CASSSVSGGRSTDTQYF	TGTGCCAGCAGCTCGGTTTCGGGAGGAAGGAGCACAGATACGCAGTATTTT
TRBV19	TRBD2	TRBJ2-2	many	CASSLTSGSIDTGELFF	TGTGCCAGTAGCCTCACTAGCGGGAGTATCGACACCGGGGAGCTGTTTTTT
TRBV14	TRBD2	TRBJ2-7	many	CASSHLNVGLAYNEQYF	TGTGCCAGCTCCCATCTCAATGTGGGACTAGCCTATAACGAGCAGTACTTC
TRBV14	-	TRBJ2-5	many	CASSQAWKETQYF	TGTGCCAGCAGCCAAGCCTGGAAAGAGACCCAGTACTTC
TRBV4-1	TRBD1	TRBJ2-7	many	CASSLGQHSYEQYF	TGCGCCAGCAGCCTGGGACAGCACTCCTACGAGCAGTACTTC
TRBV6-2/TRBV6-3	TRBD2	TRBJ2-1	-	CTSSEKVRTRRFF	TGTACCAGCAGTGAAAAAGTTAGGACTAGACGGTTCTTC
TRBV29-1	-	TRBJ1-1	few	CSIHRVLNTEAFF	TGCAGCATCCACAGGGTTTTGAACACTGAAGCTTTCTTT
TRBV12-3/TRBV12-4	-	TRBJ2-3	many	CASISGDTQYF	TGTGCCAGCATCTCAGGAGATACGCAGTATTTT
TRBV27	-	TRBJ2-1	-	CASSLWLGYRDNEQFF	TGTGCCAGCAGTTTATGGCTCGGGTACAGGGACAATGAGCAGTTCTTC
TRBV6-1	-	TRBJ2-1	many	CASTLLGGTEQFF	TGTGCCAGCACCCTCTTGGGGGGTACTGAGCAGTTCTTC
TRBV4-1	-	TRBJ2-2	few	CASSRRTDYTGELLF	TGCGCCAGCAGCCGACGGACAGATTACACCGGGGAGCTGCTTTTT
TRBV6-6	TRBD1	TRBJ2-5	many	CASSYSGQGFETQYF	TGTGCCAGCAGTTACTCGGGACAGGGGTTCGAGACCCAGTACTTC
TRBV7-3	-	TRBJ2-2	many	CASSLYGTANTGELFF	TGTGCCAGCAGCTTATACGGAACCGCGAACACCGGGGAGCTGTTTTTT
TRBV28	-	TRBJ2-4	-	CASSLRAGAGCQADKNIQYF	TGTGCCAGCAGTTTAAGGGCGGGGGCAGGGTGCCAGGCAGACAAAAACATTCAGTACTTC
TRBV3-1	-	TRBJ1-1	-	CASSSPAPPEAFF	TGTGCCAGCAGCTCCCCAGCCCCGCCTGAGGCTTTCTTT
TRBV7-6	-	TRBJ2-1	-	CASSLGGQEYNEQFF	TGTGCCAGCAGCTTAGGTGGACAAGAATACAATGAGCAGTTCTTC
TRBV27	TRBD1	TRBJ2-1	few	CASSPRTGNGYNEQFF	TGTGCCAGCAGTCCACGGACAGGGAACGGATACAATGAGCAGTTCTTC
TRBV7-9	-	TRBJ2-1	many	CASSLDSNEQFF	TGTGCCAGCAGCTTAGACTCGAATGAGCAGTTCTTC
TRBV3-1	TRBD1	TRBJ2-4	many	CASSAGQGGHIQYF	TGTGCCAGCAGCGCCGGACAGGGTGGTCACATTCAGTACTTC
TRBV5-1	-	TRBJ1-6	many	CASSRDIINSPLHF	TGCGCCAGCAGCCGGGACATTATCAATTCACCCCTCCACTTT
TRBV6-2/TRBV6-3	TRBD2	TRBJ2-1	-	CASSFPGGNPSYSEQFF	TGTGCCAGCAGTTTTCCGGGGGGGAACCCCTCCTACAGTGAGCAGTTCTTC
TRBV19	-	TRBJ1-5	many	CASSIREFNQPQHF	TGTGCCAGTAGTATTCGTGAATTCAATCAGCCCCAGCATTTT
TRBV3-1	TRBD1	TRBJ2-7	-	CASSRAGTGGNEQYF	TGTGCCAGCAGCCGAGCCGGGACAGGGGGTAACGAGCAGTACTTC
TRBV20-1	TRBD1	TRBJ1-6	-	CSAMAGGQGFSPLHF	TGCAGTGCCATGGCAGGGGGACAGGGTTTTTCACCCCTCCACTTT
TRBV11-3	TRBD1	TRBJ2-7	many	CASSPRTGNNLYEQYF	TGTGCCAGCAGCCCAAGGACAGGGAATAATCTCTACGAGCAGTACTTC
TRBV9	-	TRBJ2-1	few	CASSFSSRTTRHDERFF	TGTGCCAGCAGCTTCTCCTCTCGGACTACCCGTCATGATGAGCGGTTCTTC
TRBV6-1	-	TRBJ2-5	many	CASSSQETQYF	TGTGCCAGCAGTAGTCAAGAGACCCAGTACTTC